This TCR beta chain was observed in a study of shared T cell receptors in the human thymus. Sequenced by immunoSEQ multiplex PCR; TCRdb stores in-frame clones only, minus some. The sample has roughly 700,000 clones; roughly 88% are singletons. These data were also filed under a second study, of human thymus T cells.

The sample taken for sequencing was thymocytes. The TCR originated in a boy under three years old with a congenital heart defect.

The CDR3, as DNA: TGTGCCAGCAGCTTAGGGGACAGGGGGTACGAGCAGTACTTC. Translation gives CASSLGDRGYEQYF. This chain links TRBV11-1 with TRBJ2-7, with 11 bases fitting TRBD1. From germline, CDR1 is SGHAT and CDR2 FQDESV (reference sequence). V lost 1 base to trimming and J lost 4 bases; unmatched junction nucleotides: 0. CDR3 size: 14 residues.